The 13 T cell receptor beta chains below all came from one sample that was sequenced in a study of T cell repertoires in cytomegalovirus infection. TCRdb recomputed calls from the reads with MiXCR, one row per CDR3 protein. The sample yields around 260,000 distinct CDR3 sequences, around 9% seen once. The sample comprised PBMCs. The receptors were gathered from a human donor in good health (CMV status not recorded). Some clones in this sample may be carry-over from other donors' samples.

V is TRBV7-2 and J is TRBJ2-5; the D gene is possibly TRBD1 (5 bases). The CDR3 runs to 14 residues. V was pared by 5 bases and J by 0 bases, with 10 bases between. Germline V CDR1 and CDR2: SGHTA, FQGNSA. CDR3 nucleotides: TGTGCCAGCAGCCCTAGACAGTACCAAGAGACCCAGTACTTC. Translated, it gives CASSPRQYQETQYF.

This clonotype was seen a few times. The V and J genes are TRBV28 and TRBJ1-2; D gene unclear. V was cut by 10 bases and J by 5 bases, with 5 bases left in between. Germline assignment: CDR1 MDHEN and CDR2 SYDVKM. The CDR3 runs to 9 residues. This chain's CDR3 is CANSYGYTF. Here the CDR3 DNA reads TGTGCCAACTCTTATGGCTACACCTTC.

This clonotype was observed at least ten times. The rearrangement uses TRBV7-2 and TRBJ1-2; maybe TRBD1 (6 bases). Trimming shortened V by 4 bases and J by 5 bases, and 17 bases separated the two germline ends. The germline CDR1 and CDR2 sequences are SGHTA and FQGNSA. CDR3 length equals 15 residues. Here the CDR3 DNA reads TGTGCCAGCAGCTCAAGCCCCCCGACAGGTTATGGCTACACCTTC. This gives the protein CASSSSPPTGYGYTF.

This clonotype was counted many times. V is TRBV28 and J is TRBJ2-3; 7 bases fit TRBD1. CDR3 length: 12 residues. In germline, CDR1 is MDHEN, CDR2 SYDVKM. V shed 6 bases and J 7 bases; nucleotides not matched to a gene: 4. For the CDR3, the DNA is TGTGCCAGCAGCCCGGGACAGAATACGCAGTATTTT. Residues: CASSPGQNTQYF.

This clonotype was counted many times. The gene calls are TRBV28 and TRBJ1-6; the match to TRBD1 covers 7 bases. The CDR3 loop spans 14 amino acids. Trimming cost V 1 base and J 12 bases; bases outside gene matches: 6. CDR1 is MDHEN and CDR2 is SYDVKM in the germline V gene. CDR3 protein: CASSLFDRAKPLHF. In nucleotides, the CDR3 is TGTGCCAGCAGTTTATTCGACAGGGCAAAACCCCTCCACTTT.

This clonotype was seen more than once but under ten times. V usage is TRBV29-1 and J usage is TRBJ2-7; 9 positions match TRBD1. CDR3 length equals 12 residues. Germline CDR1 and CDR2: SQVTM and ANQGSEA. V shed 6 bases and J 9 bases; nucleotides not matched to a gene: 9. The CDR3 protein is CSVGDRAGGQYF. CDR3 bases: TGCAGCGTGGGGGACAGGGCGGGCGGGCAGTACTTC.

The genes are TRBV4-1 and TRBJ2-7; D not certain. The ends were cut back, 2 bases at V and 0 bases at J, with 8 bases in the middle. This CDR3 comprises 14 residues. Germline V gene sequence: CDR1 MGHRA, CDR2 YSYEKL. The CDR3 is CASSQLDGSYEQYF. The CDR3 coding sequence is TGCGCCAGCAGCCAACTGGACGGCTCCTACGAGCAGTACTTC.

This clonotype came up many times. This rearrangement joins TRBV7-2 to TRBJ2-7; the match to TRBD1 covers 7 bases. J gave up 3 bases and V 2 bases, and 4 bases lay outside the gene matches. The CDR3 spans 14 residues. CDR1 and CDR2 from the germline V gene are SGHTA and FQGNSA. The CDR3 nucleotides are TGTGCCAGCAGCTTATCCGACAGGGTCTACGAGCAGTACTTC. Amino acids: CASSLSDRVYEQYF.

This clonotype has ten or more counts. The chain couples TRBV7-2 to TRBJ1-6; D is unresolved. Germline lookup yields CDR1 SGHTA and CDR2 FQGNSA. The CDR3 runs to 15 residues. Trimming pared 1 base from V and 7 bases from J, leaving 11 bases between. In DNA, the CDR3 is TGTGCCAGCAGCTTAGAACAGTTACTAAATTCACCCCTCCACTTT. Its translation is CASSLEQLLNSPLHF.

This clonotype was found many times. The CDR3 reads CASSLGGGRDEQYF. The CDR3 DNA is TGTGCCAGCAGCTTAGGAGGGGGGCGCGACGAGCAGTACTTC. The V gene is TRBV11-2, the J gene TRBJ2-7, with D possibly being TRBD1 or TRBD2 (6 bases each). The V gene lost 1 base and the J gene lost 5 bases, with 12 bases spanning the gap. This CDR3 is built from 14 residues. Germline V gene lookup returns CDR1 SGHAT and CDR2 FQNNGV. The full variable domain, with the rest looked up from reference TRBV11-2 and TRBJ2-7, is EAGVAQSPRYKIIEKRQSVAFWCNPISGHATLYWYQQILGQGPKLLIQFQNNGVVDDSQLPKDRFSAERLKGVDSTLKIQPAKLEDSAVYLCASSLGGGRDEQYFGPGTRLTVT.

This clonotype was seen at least ten times. The rearrangement links TRBV7-3 to TRBJ2-2; perhaps TRBD1 as D (5 bases). Germline loops: CDR1 SGHTA, CDR2 FQGTGA. This CDR3 has 14 residues. Trimming stripped 3 bases from V and 5 bases from J, with 10 bases between. The CDR3 protein is CASSLGSGTGELFF. The CDR3 region has the DNA TGTGCCAGCAGCTTGGGGTCAGGGACCGGGGAGCTGTTTTTT.

This clonotype was counted at least ten times. The CDR3 DNA follows: TGCAGCGCTACCACAGGACAGAACACTGAAGCTTTCTTT. This sequence encodes CSATTGQNTEAFF. The V call is TRBV29-1, the J call TRBJ1-1; possible D gene TRBD1, 5 bases. V was cut by 7 bases and J by 1 base, with 13 bases left in between. Per germline, CDR1 SQVTM and CDR2 ANQGSEA. The CDR3 covers 13 residues.

This clonotype has a count of ten or more. This rearrangement joins TRBV5-1 to TRBJ2-2; TRBD1 is a possible D gene (6 bases). The CDR3 runs 16 residues. CDR1 and CDR2 (germline): SGHRS, YFSETQ. V lost 0 bases and J lost 4, with 13 bases in between. CDR3 residues: CASSLVSGAVTGELFF. For the CDR3, the DNA is TGCGCCAGCAGCTTGGTATCAGGGGCGGTCACCGGGGAGCTGTTTTTT.